This passage covers 20 T cell receptor beta chains from one sample sequenced in a study of regulatory T cells in long-lasting Graves disease. iRepertoire HTBI primers and Arm-PCR of CDR3 regions built TCR beta libraries. TCRdb fed the multiplex PCR reads into MiXCR, producing one record per CDR3 protein. The profile shows some 220,000 distinct CDR3 sequences, around 20% of them singletons. Time point defined: newly diagnosed GD, antithyroid drugs for less than 3 months. Extracted RNA from PBMCs served as the source of the TCR library. These data were also reused for a study on T cells in Graves' hyperthyroidism and ophthalmopathy.

Source: peripheral blood mononuclear cells (PBMCs), taken at new diagnosis, from a patient treated with antithyroid drugs. These receptor sequences come from a woman in her thirties with Graves disease.

The table lists this clonotype with many counts. The chain couples TRBV11-2 to TRBJ2-2; 7 bases agree with TRBD1. Germline loops: CDR1 SGHAT, CDR2 FQNNGV. This CDR3 region has 14 residues. Losses at the gene ends were 3 bases for V and 7 bases for J; bases not matched to a gene: 5. CDR3 amino acids: CASSLRGPDGELFF. In DNA form, the CDR3 reads TGTGCCAGCAGCTTGAGGGGGCCTGACGGGGAGCTGTTTTTT.

There are many counts of this clonotype. This chain joins TRBV5-1 and TRBJ2-3, with TRBD1 matching over 10 bases. V dropped 4 bases and J dropped 11; count of bases not matched to a gene: 7. Germline V gene lookup returns CDR1 SGHRS and CDR2 YFSETQ. CDR3 length equals 13 residues. CDR3 region: CASSAWTGGQQYF. The CDR3 region has the DNA TGCGCCAGCAGCGCCTGGACAGGGGGTCAGCAGTATTTT.

This clonotype has a handful of counts. This chain links TRBV25-1 with TRBJ2-1, with 9 positions matching TRBD1. Germline V CDR1 and CDR2: MGHDK, SYGVNS. V trimming: 3 bases; J trimming: 1 base; junction bases outside the gene matches: 4. The CDR3 covers 16 residues. As DNA, the CDR3 is TGTGCCAGCAGTGACACAGGGGGCATTTCCTACAATGAGCAGTTCTTC. Residues: CASSDTGGISYNEQFF.

This clonotype was counted at least ten times. This rearrangement joins TRBV13 to TRBJ2-7; TRBD2 aligns across 13 bases. Looked up from germline, CDR1 is PRHDT and CDR2 is FYEKMQ (reference sequence). Losses at the gene ends were 6 bases for V and 12 bases for J; bases not matched to a gene: 8. The CDR3 has 13 amino acids. This chain's CDR3 is CASRSGLAGVPYF. The CDR3 nucleotides are TGTGCCAGCAGGTCCGGACTAGCGGGAGTCCCGTACTTC.

The rearrangement uses TRBV2 and TRBJ1-4, with D tentatively TRBD1 (6 bases). V lost 6 bases, J lost 6 bases, and 11 bases lay in between. In germline, CDR1 is SNHLY, CDR2 FYNNEI. This CDR3 region has 13 residues. CDR3: CASRVRGDEKLFF. CDR3 nucleotides: TGTGCCAGCAGGGTGAGGGGGGATGAAAAACTGTTTTTT.

This clonotype was seen many times. This sequence joins TRBV2 and TRBJ1-6; 7 bases map to TRBD1. The J segment lost 6 bases and the V segment lost 7 bases, leaving 9 bases of the junction unmatched. CDR3 length equals 15 residues. Germline CDR1 SNHLY, CDR2 FYNNEI. The CDR3 region is CASTSSGQINSPLHF. The DNA of the CDR3 is TGTGCCAGCACCTCGTCGGGACAGATTAATTCACCCCTCCACTTT.

This clonotype was found many times. The chain employs TRBV7-3 and TRBJ1-2; D perhaps matches TRBD1 (6 bases). Trimming left V 1 base short and J 2 bases short, with 8 bases between. CDR1 and CDR2 from the germline V gene are SGHTA and FQGTGA. CDR3 length: 14 residues. The CDR3 sequence is CASSLKGQNYGYTF. CDR3 nucleotides: TGTGCCAGCAGCTTAAAAGGACAGAACTATGGCTACACCTTC.

This clonotype has ten or more counts. The chain employs TRBV27 and TRBJ2-2; 8 nucleotides line up with TRBD2. CDR1 is MNHEY, CDR2 SMNVEV, per germline (reference sequence). V lost 6 bases to trimming and J lost 4 bases; unmatched junction nucleotides: 16. CDR3 length equals 18 residues. The CDR3 sequence: CASSPRRGGPGGTGELFF. The CDR3 DNA reads TGTGCCAGCAGCCCCAGACGGGGGGGCCCCGGAGGCACCGGGGAGCTGTTTTTT.

Ten or more counts support this clonotype. The V and J genes are TRBV5-6 and TRBJ1-1; D unclear. This CDR3 comprises 14 residues. From germline, CDR1 is SGHDT and CDR2 YYEEEE. The V end lost 1 base, the J end lost 2 bases, and 9 bases lay between the germline ends. CDR3 residues: CASSLRGINTEAFF. The CDR3 DNA follows: TGTGCCAGCAGCTTGCGCGGGATTAACACTGAAGCTTTCTTT.

This clonotype was recorded at least ten times. The rearrangement links TRBV10-1 to TRBJ2-7; either TRBD1 or TRBD2 may fit D (7 bases each). Germline V gene lookup returns CDR1 WNHNN and CDR2 SYGVQD (reference sequence). This CDR3 is built from 16 residues. Between the trimmed V and J ends, which lost 0 bases and 5 bases, there was a span of 17 bases. The CDR3 bases are TGCGCCAGCAGTGAGTCACGGGCAGGGGGGGTGGACGAGCAGTACTTC. Encoded protein: CASSESRAGGVDEQYF.

The rearrangement links TRBV2 to TRBJ2-5; 10 bases are shared with TRBD2. CDR3 size: 15 residues. Trimming removed 5 bases from V and 4 bases from J; junction bases left unmatched: 7. Per germline, CDR1 SNHLY and CDR2 FYNNEI. Here the CDR3 reads CASSPGASGGETQYF. The DNA for the CDR3 is TGTGCCAGCAGTCCTGGGGCTAGCGGGGGAGAGACCCAGTACTTC.

This clonotype was detected ten times or more. The chain couples TRBV12-5 to TRBJ1-1, with D perhaps matching TRBD1 (5 bases). V was shortened by 0 bases and J by 11 bases, with 16 bases between the two germline ends. The CDR3 loop spans 14 amino acids. Germline V lookup: CDR1 LGHNT, CDR2 FRNRAP. CDR3 coding DNA: TGTGCTAGTGGTTTGGTAAAAAACGACCGGGGGGCTTTCTTT. Translated: CASGLVKNDRGAFF.

This clonotype was seen a handful of times. V gene TRBV4-1 combines with J gene TRBJ1-3, with D maybe TRBD1 (5 bases). Deletions cut 1 base from V and 2 bases from J, with 12 bases between. Germline CDR1 MGHRA, CDR2 YSYEKL. The CDR3 runs to 16 residues. The DNA of the CDR3 is TGCGCCAGCAGCCAAGGTGCGGGGACTGCTGGAAACACCATATATTTT. Amino acid sequence: CASSQGAGTAGNTIYF.

This clonotype showed up many times. The rearrangement joins TRBV6-5 to TRBJ1-1, with unresolved D. This CDR3 contains 16 residues. V was cut by 2 bases and J by 5 bases, with 18 bases left in between. Germline V CDR1 and CDR2: MNHEY, SVGAGI. CDR3 region: CASSYGPDTVMTEAFF. The CDR3 DNA sequence: TGTGCCAGCAGTTACGGCCCCGACACAGTGATGACTGAAGCTTTCTTT.

This clonotype was recorded many times. V and J are TRBV28 and TRBJ1-1; the D gene is possibly TRBD1 (6 bases). The CDR3 has 14 amino acids. Germline V CDR1 and CDR2: MDHEN, SYDVKM. V was shortened by 11 bases and J by 2 bases, with 18 bases between the two germline ends. The CDR3 sequence is CAQPPRGCNTEAFF. The CDR3 DNA is TGTGCCCAACCCCCCAGGGGCTGCAACACTGAAGCTTTCTTT.

As concerns this clonotype: Since a much larger clone is just one base distant, this may be a read error. The conserved final phenylalanine or tryptophan is absent from the CDR3, which likely points to a read error. The CDR3 loop is CASSLSPADTQYL. CDR3 bases: TGTGCCAGCAGCTTATCCCCCGCAGATACGCAGTATCTT. The chain links TRBV7-9 to TRBJ2-3, with D uncertain. V lost 2 bases and J lost 4, with 7 bases in between. This CDR3 region has 13 residues. The germline V gene has CDR1 SEHNR and CDR2 FQNEAQ (reference sequence).

This clonotype was counted at least ten times. CDR3 residues: CASSAPDRTYEQYF. The CDR3 region has the DNA TGTGCCAGCAGCGCACCGGACAGGACCTACGAGCAGTACTTC. The V call is TRBV28, the J call TRBJ2-7; 7 nucleotides align to TRBD1. The CDR3 runs 14 residues. Germline V gives CDR1 MDHEN, CDR2 SYDVKM. J gave up 2 bases and V 6 bases, and 7 bases lay outside the gene matches.

This clonotype was counted many times. The chain has TRBV7-9 and TRBJ1-1; the D gene is possibly TRBD1 (6 bases). V was pared by 5 bases and J by 1 base, with 17 bases between. The CDR3 sequence is 16 residues long. The germline V gene has CDR1 SEHNR and CDR2 FQNEAQ (reference sequence). The CDR3 sequence: CASSPAGVSRNTEAFF. CDR3 coding DNA: TGTGCCAGCAGCCCGGCAGGGGTCTCGAGGAACACTGAAGCTTTCTTT. Combining the CDR3 with reference TRBV7-9 and TRBJ1-1 gives the whole variable domain DTGVSQNPRHKITKRGQNVTFRCDPISEHNRLYWYRQTLGQGPEFLTYFQNEAQLEKSRLLSDRFSAERPKGSFSTLEIQRTEQGDSAMYLCASSPAGVSRNTEAFFGQGTRLTVV.

This clonotype was seen many times. The gene calls are TRBV28 and TRBJ1-5, with D maybe TRBD1 (6 bases). The CDR3 runs 14 residues. Germline V gives CDR1 MDHEN, CDR2 SYDVKM. The V end was cut by 8 bases, the J end by 2 bases, with 13 bases between. CDR3 bases: TGTGCCAGCGGCAGGGGTTACGGCAATCAGCCCCAGCATTTT. It encodes CASGRGYGNQPQHF.

On this clonotype: This may come from a read error, since a much larger clone is one base off. The rearrangement joins TRBV6-4 to TRBJ2-7; D possibly matches TRBD1 or TRBD2 (5 bases each). V was clipped by 8 bases and J by 5 bases, with 16 bases between them. The CDR3 totals 13 residues. Looked up from germline, CDR1 is MRHNA and CDR2 is SNTAGT. The CDR3 loop reads CASDPVGTDEQYF. For the CDR3, the DNA is TGTGCCAGCGATCCCGTAGGGACCGACGAGCAGTACTTC.